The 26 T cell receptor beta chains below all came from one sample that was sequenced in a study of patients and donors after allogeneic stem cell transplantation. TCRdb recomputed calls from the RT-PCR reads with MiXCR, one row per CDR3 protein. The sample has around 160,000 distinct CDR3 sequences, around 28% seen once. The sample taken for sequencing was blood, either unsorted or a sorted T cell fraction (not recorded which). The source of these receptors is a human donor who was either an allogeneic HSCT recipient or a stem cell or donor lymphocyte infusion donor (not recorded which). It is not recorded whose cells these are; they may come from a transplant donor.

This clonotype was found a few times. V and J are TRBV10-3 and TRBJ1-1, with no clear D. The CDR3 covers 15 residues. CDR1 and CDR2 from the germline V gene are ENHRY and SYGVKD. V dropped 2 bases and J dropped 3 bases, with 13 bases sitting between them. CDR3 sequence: CAISEARPAYTEAFF. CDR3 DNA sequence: TGTGCCATCAGTGAGGCCAGGCCGGCGTACACTGAAGCTTTCTTT.

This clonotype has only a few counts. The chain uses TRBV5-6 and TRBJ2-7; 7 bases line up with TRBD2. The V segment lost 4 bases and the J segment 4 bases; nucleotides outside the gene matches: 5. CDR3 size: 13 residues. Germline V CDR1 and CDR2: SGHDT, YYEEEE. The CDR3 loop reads CASSQSGNYEQYF. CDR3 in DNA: TGTGCCAGCAGCCAAAGCGGGAATTACGAGCAGTACTTC.

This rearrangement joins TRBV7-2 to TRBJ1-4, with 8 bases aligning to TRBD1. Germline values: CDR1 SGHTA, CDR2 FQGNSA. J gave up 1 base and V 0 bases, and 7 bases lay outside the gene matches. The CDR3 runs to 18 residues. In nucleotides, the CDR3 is TGTGCCAGCAGCTTAGCGGGCGACAGGGGAAGAACTAATGAAAAACTGTTTTTT. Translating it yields CASSLAGDRGRTNEKLFF.

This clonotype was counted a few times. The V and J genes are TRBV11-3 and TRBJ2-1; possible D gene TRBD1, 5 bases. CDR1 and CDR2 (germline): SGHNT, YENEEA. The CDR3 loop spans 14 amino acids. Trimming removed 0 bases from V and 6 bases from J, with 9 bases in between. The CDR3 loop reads CASSLDRRGNEQFF. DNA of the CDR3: TGTGCCAGCAGCTTAGATAGAAGGGGCAATGAGCAGTTCTTC.

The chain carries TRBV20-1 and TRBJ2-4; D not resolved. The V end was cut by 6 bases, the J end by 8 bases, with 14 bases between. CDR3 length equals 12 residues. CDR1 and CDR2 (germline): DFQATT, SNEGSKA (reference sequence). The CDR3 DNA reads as TGCAGTGCCAGGCTAAGGAAGGACATTCAGTACTTC. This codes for CSARLRKDIQYF.

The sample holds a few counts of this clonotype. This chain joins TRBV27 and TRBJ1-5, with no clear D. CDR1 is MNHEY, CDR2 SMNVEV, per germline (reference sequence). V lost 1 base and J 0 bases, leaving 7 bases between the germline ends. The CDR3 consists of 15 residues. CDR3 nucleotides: TGTGCCAGCAGTTTATTTCAAAATAGCAATCAGCCCCAGCATTTT. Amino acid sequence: CASSLFQNSNQPQHF.

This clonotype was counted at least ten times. The CDR3 region is CATSDSVKTGREAFF. The CDR3 DNA sequence: TGTGCCACTTCGGACAGCGTTAAGACGGGGCGTGAAGCTTTCTTT. V and J are TRBV10-3 and TRBJ1-1; TRBD1 might be the D (6 bases). The CDR3 is 15 residues long. V lost 10 bases and J 7 bases, leaving 25 bases between the germline ends. Germline CDR1 reads ENHRY; CDR2 reads SYGVKD.

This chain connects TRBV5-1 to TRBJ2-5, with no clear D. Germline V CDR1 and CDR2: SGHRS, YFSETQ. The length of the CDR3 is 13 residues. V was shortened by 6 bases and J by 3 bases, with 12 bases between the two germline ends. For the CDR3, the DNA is TGCGCCAGCACCTTCTCAGACAAAGAGACCCAGTACTTC. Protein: CASTFSDKETQYF.

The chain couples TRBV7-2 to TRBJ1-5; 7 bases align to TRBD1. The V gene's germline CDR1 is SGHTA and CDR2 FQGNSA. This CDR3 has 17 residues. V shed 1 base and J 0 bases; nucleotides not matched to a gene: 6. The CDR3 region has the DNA TGTGCCAGCAGCTTAGTCGACAGGGACGCTAGCAATCAGCCCCAGCATTTT. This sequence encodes CASSLVDRDASNQPQHF.

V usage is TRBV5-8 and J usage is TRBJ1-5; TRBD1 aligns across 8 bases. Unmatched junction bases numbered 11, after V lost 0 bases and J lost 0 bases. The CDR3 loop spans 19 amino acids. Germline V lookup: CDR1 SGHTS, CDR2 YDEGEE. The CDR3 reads CASSLAQGALLYSNQPQHF. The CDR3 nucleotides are TGTGCCAGCAGCTTGGCGCAGGGGGCCCTACTTTATAGCAATCAGCCCCAGCATTTT.

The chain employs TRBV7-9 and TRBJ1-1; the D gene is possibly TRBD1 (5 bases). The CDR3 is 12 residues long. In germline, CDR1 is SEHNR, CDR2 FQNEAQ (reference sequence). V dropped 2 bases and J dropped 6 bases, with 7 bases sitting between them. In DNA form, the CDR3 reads TGTGCCAGCAGCTTATTACAGGCTGAAGCTTTCTTT. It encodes CASSLLQAEAFF. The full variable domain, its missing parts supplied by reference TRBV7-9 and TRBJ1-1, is DTGVSQNPRHKITKRGQNVTFRCDPISEHNRLYWYRQTLGQGPEFLTYFQNEAQLEKSRLLSDRFSAERPKGSFSTLEIQRTEQGDSAMYLCASSLLQAEAFFGQGTRLTVV.

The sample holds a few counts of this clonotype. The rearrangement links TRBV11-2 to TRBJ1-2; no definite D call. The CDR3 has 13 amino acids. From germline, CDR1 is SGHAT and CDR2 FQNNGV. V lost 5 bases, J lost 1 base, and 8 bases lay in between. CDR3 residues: CASSPQDNYGYTF. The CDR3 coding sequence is TGTGCCAGCAGCCCCCAGGATAACTATGGCTACACCTTC.

As DNA, the CDR3 is TGTGCCAGCAGCTTCCTCCCAACAGATACGCAGTATTTT. It yields the protein CASSFLPTDTQYF. The chain links TRBV7-3 to TRBJ2-3; D unclear. The CDR3 has 13 residues. Germline CDR1 reads SGHTA; CDR2 reads FQGTGA. Trimming removed 3 bases from V and 3 bases from J, with 7 bases in between.

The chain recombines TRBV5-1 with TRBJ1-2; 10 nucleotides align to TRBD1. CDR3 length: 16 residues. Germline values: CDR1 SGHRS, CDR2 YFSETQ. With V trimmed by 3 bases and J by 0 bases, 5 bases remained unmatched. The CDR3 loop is CASSWGTGVANYGYTF. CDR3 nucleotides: TGCGCCAGCAGCTGGGGGACAGGGGTAGCTAACTATGGCTACACCTTC.

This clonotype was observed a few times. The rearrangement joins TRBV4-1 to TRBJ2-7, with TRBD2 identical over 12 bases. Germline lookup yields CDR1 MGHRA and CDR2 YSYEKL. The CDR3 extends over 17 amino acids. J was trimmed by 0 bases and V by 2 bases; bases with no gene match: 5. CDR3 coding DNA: TGCGCCAGCAGCCAATTCACGACTAGCGGGAGCTCCTACGAGCAGTACTTC. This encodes CASSQFTTSGSSYEQYF.

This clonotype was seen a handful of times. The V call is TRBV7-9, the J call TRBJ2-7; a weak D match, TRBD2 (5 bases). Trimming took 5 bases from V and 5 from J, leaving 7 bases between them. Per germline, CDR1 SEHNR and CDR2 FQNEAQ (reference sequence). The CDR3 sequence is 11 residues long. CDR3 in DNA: TGTGCCAGCAGCCCGAGGGACGAGCAGTACTTC. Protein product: CASSPRDEQYF. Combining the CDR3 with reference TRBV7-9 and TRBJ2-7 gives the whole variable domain DTGVSQNPRHKITKRGQNVTFRCDPISEHNRLYWYRQTLGQGPEFLTYFQNEAQLEKSRLLSDRFSAERPKGSFSTLEIQRTEQGDSAMYLCASSPRDEQYFGPGTRLTVT.

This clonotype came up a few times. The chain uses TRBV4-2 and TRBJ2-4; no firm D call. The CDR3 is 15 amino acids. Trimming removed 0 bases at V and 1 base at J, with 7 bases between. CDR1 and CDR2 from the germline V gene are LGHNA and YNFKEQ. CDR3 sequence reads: CASSQDRMAKNIQYF. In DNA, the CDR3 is TGTGCCAGCAGCCAAGATAGGATGGCCAAAAACATTCAGTACTTC.

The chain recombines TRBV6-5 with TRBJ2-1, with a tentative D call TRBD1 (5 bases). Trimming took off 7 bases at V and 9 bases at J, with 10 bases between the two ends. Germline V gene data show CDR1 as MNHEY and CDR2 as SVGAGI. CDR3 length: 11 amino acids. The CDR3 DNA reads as TGTGCCAGCACAGGGTGGGGTGAGCAGTTCTTC. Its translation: CASTGWGEQFF.

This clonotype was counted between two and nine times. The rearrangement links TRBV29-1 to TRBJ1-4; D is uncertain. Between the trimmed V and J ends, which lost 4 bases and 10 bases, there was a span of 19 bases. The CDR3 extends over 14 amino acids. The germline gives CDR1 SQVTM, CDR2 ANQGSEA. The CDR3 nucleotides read TGCAGCGTTGGTCATCGGCTCGGGTGGGGAAAACTGTTTTTT. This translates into CSVGHRLGWGKLFF.

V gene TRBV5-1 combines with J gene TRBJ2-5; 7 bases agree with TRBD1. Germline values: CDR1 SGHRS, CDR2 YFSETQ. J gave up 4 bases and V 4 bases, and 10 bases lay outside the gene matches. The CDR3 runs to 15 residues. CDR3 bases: TGCGCCAGCAGCCCAGACAGGGTTGCCTTAGAGACCCAGTACTTC. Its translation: CASSPDRVALETQYF. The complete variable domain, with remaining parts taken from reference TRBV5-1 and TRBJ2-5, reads KAGVTQTPRYLIKTRGQQVTLSCSPISGHRSVSWYQQTPGQGLQFLFEYFSETQRNKGNFPGRFSGRQFSNSRSEMNVSTLELGDSALYLCASSPDRVALETQYFGPGTRLLVL.

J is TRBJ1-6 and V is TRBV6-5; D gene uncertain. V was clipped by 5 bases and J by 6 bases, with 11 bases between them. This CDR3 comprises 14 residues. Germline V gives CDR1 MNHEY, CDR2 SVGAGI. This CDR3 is CASSRTPVNSPLHF. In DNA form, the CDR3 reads TGTGCCAGCAGTCGGACTCCTGTTAATTCACCCCTCCACTTT.

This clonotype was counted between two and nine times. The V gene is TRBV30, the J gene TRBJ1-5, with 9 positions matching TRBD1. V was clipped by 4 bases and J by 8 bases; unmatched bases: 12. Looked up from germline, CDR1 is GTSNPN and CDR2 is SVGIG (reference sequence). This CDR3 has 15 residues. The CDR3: CAWTSTGGGWEPQHF. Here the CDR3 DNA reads TGTGCCTGGACCTCCACAGGGGGCGGTTGGGAGCCCCAGCATTTT.

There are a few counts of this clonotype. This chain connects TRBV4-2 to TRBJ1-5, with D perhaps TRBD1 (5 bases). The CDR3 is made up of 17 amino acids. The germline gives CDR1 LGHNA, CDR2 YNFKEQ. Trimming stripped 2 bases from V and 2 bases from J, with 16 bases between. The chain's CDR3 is CASSQLGPSGGNQPQHF. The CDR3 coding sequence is TGTGCCAGCAGCCAACTGGGACCCTCGGGGGGCAATCAGCCCCAGCATTTT.

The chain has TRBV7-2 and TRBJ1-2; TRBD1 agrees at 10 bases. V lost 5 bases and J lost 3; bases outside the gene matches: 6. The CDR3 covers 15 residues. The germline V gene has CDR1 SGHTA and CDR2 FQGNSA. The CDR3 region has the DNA TGTGCCAGCAGCACTAGACAGGGGGCGGACTATGGCTACACCTTC. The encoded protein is CASSTRQGADYGYTF.

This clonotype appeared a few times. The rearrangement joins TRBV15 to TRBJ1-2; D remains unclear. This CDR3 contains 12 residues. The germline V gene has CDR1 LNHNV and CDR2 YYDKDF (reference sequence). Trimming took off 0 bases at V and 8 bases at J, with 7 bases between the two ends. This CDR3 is CATSRDREGYTF. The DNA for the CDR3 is TGTGCCACCAGCAGAGATAGGGAAGGCTACACCTTC.

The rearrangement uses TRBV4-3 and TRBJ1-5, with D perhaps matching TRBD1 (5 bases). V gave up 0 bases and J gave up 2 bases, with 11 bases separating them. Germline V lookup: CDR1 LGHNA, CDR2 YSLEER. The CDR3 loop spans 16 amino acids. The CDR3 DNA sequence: TGCGCCAGCAGCCAAGATTTCAGGGTGGGCAATCAGCCCCAGCATTTT. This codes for CASSQDFRVGNQPQHF.